The rows below give T cell receptor beta chains drawn from one sample of a study of cytomegalovirus exposure and HLA in healthy donors. Only in-frame clones appear in the TCRdb table, and some are missing; sequencing was by immunoSEQ multiplex PCR. The sample includes roughly 110,000 clones, around three quarters of them seen just once. Sample: PBMCs. The receptors stem from a man under 40 in good health and CMV-seronegative. Both conserved end residues are part of each CDR3. The D gene is left open where the match is weak. Some rows mark clone size as missing; the rest say once, few, many or name a class of expanded clone.

j_call d_call clone_size v_call cdr3_aa cdr3_nt
TRBJ2-7 TRBD2 . TRBV4-1 CASSQVTSGIYEQYF TGCGCCAGCAGCCAAGTTACTAGCGGGATCTACGAGCAGTACTTC
TRBJ1-1 . . TRBV10-3 CAITSRGVNTEAFF TGTGCCATCACATCGCGGGGGGTGAACACTGAAGCTTTCTTT
TRBJ1-5 . . TRBV7-9 CASSGDSLNQPQHF TGTGCCAGCAGCGGGGACTCACTCAATCAGCCCCAGCATTTT
TRBJ1-2 TRBD1 few TRBV7-6 CASSRGQNYGYTF TGTGCCAGCAGCAGGGGACAGAACTATGGCTACACCTTC
TRBJ1-1 TRBD1 . TRBV27 CASSSPDRANTEAFF TGTGCCAGCAGTTCGCCCGACAGGGCGAACACTGAAGCTTTCTTT
TRBJ2-7 TRBD1 . TRBV9 CASSVAPGGTYEQYF TGTGCCAGCAGCGTAGCCCCAGGGGGCACCTACGAGCAGTACTTC
TRBJ2-1 . . TRBV5-1 CASTPQSGYNEQFF TGCGCCAGCACTCCACAGAGCGGATACAATGAGCAGTTCTTC
TRBJ2-5 . . TRBV5-1 CASAAGQETQYF TGCGCCAGTGCAGCGGGCCAAGAGACCCAGTACTTC
TRBJ2-7 . . TRBV29-1 CSASTSYEQYF TGCAGCGCTAGCACCTCCTACGAGCAGTACTTC
TRBJ2-5 . . TRBV4-2 CASSQAPTRPGVETQYF TGTGCCAGCAGCCAAGCCCCCACCCGTCCCGGGGTGGAGACCCAGTACTTC
TRBJ2-7 . . TRBV5-4 CASSLGGTAEQYF TGTGCCAGCAGCTTGGGCGGGACAGCCGAGCAGTACTTC
TRBJ1-1 . . TRBV7-3 CASSWDINTEAFF TGTGCCAGCAGCTGGGACATTAACACTGAAGCTTTCTTT
TRBJ2-2 . . TRBV9 CASTESEAGELFF TGTGCCAGCACCGAATCAGAAGCCGGGGAGCTGTTTTTT
TRBJ2-7 . . TRBV19 CASREGSSYEQYF TGTGCCAGTAGGGAGGGATCCTCCTACGAGCAGTACTTC
TRBJ2-2 . . TRBV29-1 CSVLLRGANTGELFF TGCAGCGTCCTCCTAAGGGGCGCGAACACCGGGGAGCTGTTTTTT
TRBJ2-3 TRBD1 . TRBV19 CASSTPGQVRDTQYF TGTGCCAGTAGTACCCCGGGACAGGTGAGAGATACGCAGTATTTT
TRBJ2-3 TRBD2 . TRBV6-1 CASSEVGGFTDTQYF TGTGCCAGCAGTGAAGTCGGGGGGTTCACAGATACGCAGTATTTT
TRBJ1-2 . . TRBV25-1 CASSVGDYGYTF TGTGCCAGCAGTGTGGGAGACTATGGCTACACCTTC
TRBJ1-5 . . TRBV6-5 CASMGANQPQHF TGTGCCAGCATGGGGGCAAATCAGCCCCAGCATTTT
TRBJ1-5 TRBD1 . TRBV5-8 CTSSLRQGNQPQHF TGTACCAGCAGCCTACGACAGGGGAATCAGCCCCAGCATTTT
TRBJ1-5 TRBD1 . TRBV30 CAWSGQGASQPQHF TGTGCCTGGAGCGGACAGGGGGCCAGTCAGCCCCAGCATTTT
TRBJ1-2 . . TRBV6-5 CASSYRDSSGYTF TGTGCCAGCAGTTATCGGGATTCAAGTGGCTACACCTTC
TRBJ1-5 . few TRBV21-1 CASSKARRDKNQPQHF TGTGCCAGCAGCAAAGCGAGGAGGGATAAGAATCAGCCCCAGCATTTT
TRBJ2-1 TRBD2 many TRBV30 CAGCIAGGQNEQFF TGTGCCGGATGCATAGCGGGAGGTCAAAATGAGCAGTTCTTC
TRBJ1-2 TRBD1 . TRBV2 CASSDRTGGYGYTF TGTGCCAGCAGTGACCGGACAGGGGGCTATGGCTACACCTTC
TRBJ1-2 . . TRBV7-8 CASSLDRAGYTF TGTGCCAGCAGCTTAGACAGGGCAGGCTACACCTTC
TRBJ2-2 TRBD2 . TRBV11-2 CASSLNRGENTGELFF TGTGCCAGCAGCTTAAACCGGGGGGAAAACACCGGGGAGCTGTTTTTT
TRBJ2-1 TRBD2 . TRBV30 CASRTSGRFFEQFF TGTGCCTCAAGGACTAGCGGGAGGTTTTTTGAGCAGTTCTTC
TRBJ1-2 . . TRBV7-9 CASSPSEGYTF TGTGCCAGCAGCCCCAGTGAAGGCTACACCTTC
TRBJ1-2 . . TRBV9 CASSVRGWHTF TGTGCCAGCAGCGTAAGAGGATGGCACACCTTC
TRBJ2-7 . few TRBV19 CASSIAPGTYEQYF TGTGCCAGTAGTATAGCTCCCGGTACCTACGAGCAGTACTTC
TRBJ2-2 TRBD1 . TRBV9 CASSVGTGGLGDTGELFF TGTGCCAGCAGCGTGGGGACAGGGGGGCTTGGGGACACCGGGGAGCTGTTTTTT
TRBJ2-3 TRBD1 . TRBV2 CASSRDRNTDTQYF TGTGCCAGCAGCCGGGACAGGAACACAGATACGCAGTATTTT
TRBJ2-6 . . TRBV7-9 CASSPMRGFGANVLTF TGTGCCAGCAGCCCCATGAGGGGGTTCGGGGCCAACGTCCTGACTTTC
TRBJ1-4 TRBD1 . TRBV6-1 CASSESGTGFF TGTGCCAGCAGTGAATCTGGGACAGGGTTTTTT
TRBJ1-5 . . TRBV7-9 CASSLPDQPQHF TGTGCCAGCAGCTTACCTGATCAGCCCCAGCATTTT
TRBJ2-7 TRBD1 . TRBV9 CASSAQGQGAEQYF TGTGCCAGCAGCGCGCAGGGACAGGGGGCGGAACAGTACTTC
TRBJ1-2 TRBD1 . TRBV19 CASSLDRANYGYTF TGTGCCAGCTCACTGGACAGGGCCAACTATGGCTACACCTTC
TRBJ2-7 . . TRBV28 CASSYLQVKYEQYF TGTGCCAGCAGTTATCTACAGGTCAAGTACGAGCAGTACTTC
TRBJ1-1 . few TRBV4-2 CASSQVGAASPTEAFF TGTGCCAGCAGCCAAGTAGGCGCGGCCTCCCCCACTGAAGCTTTCTTT
TRBJ2-1 TRBD2 . TRBV19 CASNPSGVAYNEQFF TGTGCCAGTAACCCAAGCGGGGTCGCCTACAATGAGCAGTTCTTC
TRBJ1-4 . . TRBV28 CASSLITTNEKLFF TGTGCCAGCAGTTTAATTACAACTAATGAAAAACTGTTTTTT
TRBJ1-1 TRBD1 . TRBV29-1 CSAYRGRLAFF TGCAGCGCTTACAGGGGGCGCCTGGCTTTCTTT
TRBJ2-1 TRBD2 . TRBV19 CASSSTSGNNEQFF TGTGCCAGTAGTTCTACTAGCGGGAATAATGAGCAGTTCTTC
TRBJ2-4 . . TRBV30 CAWSVPHKSDRENIQYF TGTGCCTGGAGTGTACCGCATAAGTCGGACAGAGAAAACATTCAGTACTTC
TRBJ1-1 . . TRBV19 CASSSPGLSTEAFF TGTGCCAGTAGTTCCCCGGGACTATCCACTGAAGCTTTCTTT
TRBJ2-3 . . TRBV30 CAWSIASADTQYF TGTGCCTGGAGTATAGCGTCAGCAGATACGCAGTATTTT
TRBJ2-2 TRBD1 . TRBV7-9 CASSLLYRGRTGELFF TGTGCCAGCAGCTTACTCTACAGGGGCCGCACCGGGGAGCTGTTTTTT
TRBJ2-2 TRBD2 . TRBV4-1 CASSQGLAGNTGELFF TGCGCCAGCAGCCAAGGACTAGCGGGGAACACCGGGGAGCTGTTTTTT
TRBJ2-1 TRBD2 . TRBV4-2 CASSPGLAGEYEQFF TGTGCCAGCAGCCCGGGACTAGCGGGAGAGTATGAGCAGTTCTTC
TRBJ2-5 TRBD2 . TRBV13 CASSSKPRGGQETQYF TGTGCCAGCAGCTCCAAGCCCCGGGGGGGCCAAGAGACCCAGTACTTC
TRBJ2-3 TRBD2 . TRBV27 CASSYSGGAPDTQYF TGTGCCAGCAGCTATAGCGGGGGGGCCCCAGATACGCAGTATTTT
TRBJ1-4 TRBD1 . TRBV29-1 CSVRQGPGEKLFF TGCAGCGTCAGACAGGGGCCAGGAGAAAAACTGTTTTTT
TRBJ2-7 TRBD1 . TRBV7-9 CASSPSGRTGGAGYEQYF TGTGCCAGCAGCCCCTCCGGGCGGACAGGGGGAGCGGGCTACGAGCAGTACTTC
TRBJ1-2 . . TRBV7-9 CSSSPFGTTDYGYTF TGTTCCAGCAGCCCCTTTGGGACTACCGACTATGGCTACACCTTC
TRBJ2-7 TRBD1 . TRBV14 CASSQDGTGWCEQYF TGTGCCAGCAGCCAGGACGGGACAGGGTGGTGCGAGCAGTACTTC
TRBJ2-7 TRBD1 . TRBV29-1 CSVGGQGDYEQYF TGCAGCGTTGGGGGACAGGGAGACTACGAGCAGTACTTC